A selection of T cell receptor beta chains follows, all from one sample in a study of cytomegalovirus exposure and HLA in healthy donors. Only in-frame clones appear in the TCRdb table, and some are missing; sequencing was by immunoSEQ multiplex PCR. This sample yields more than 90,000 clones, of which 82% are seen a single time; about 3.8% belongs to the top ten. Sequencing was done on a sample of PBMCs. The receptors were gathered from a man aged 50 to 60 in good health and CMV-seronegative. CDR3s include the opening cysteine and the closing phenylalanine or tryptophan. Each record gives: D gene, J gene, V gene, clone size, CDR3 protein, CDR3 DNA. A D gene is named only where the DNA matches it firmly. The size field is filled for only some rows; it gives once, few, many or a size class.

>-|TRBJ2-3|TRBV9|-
CASSVSGGQRADTQYF
TGTGCCAGCAGCGTATCGGGGGGCCAGCGAGCAGATACGCAGTATTTT
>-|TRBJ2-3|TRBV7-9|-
CTSSLPAADVTDTQYF
TGTACCAGCAGCTTACCCGCAGCGGATGTCACAGATACGCAGTATTTT
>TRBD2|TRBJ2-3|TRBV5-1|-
CASSSGTSTYGTDTQYF
TGCGCCAGCAGCTCAGGGACTAGCACCTACGGCACAGATACGCAGTATTTT
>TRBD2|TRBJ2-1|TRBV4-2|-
CASSQAALAGEDEQFF
TGTGCCAGCAGCCAAGCTGCTCTAGCGGGAGAAGATGAGCAGTTCTTC
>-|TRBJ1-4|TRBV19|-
CASSDPGTSEKLFF
TGTGCCAGTAGTGATCCCGGGACTTCAGAAAAACTGTTTTTT
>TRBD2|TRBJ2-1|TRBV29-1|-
CSVGTSGYNEQFF
TGCAGCGTTGGGACTAGCGGCTACAATGAGCAGTTCTTC
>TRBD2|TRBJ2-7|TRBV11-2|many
CASRHTGTSGRGEQYF
TGTGCCAGCAGACATACCGGGACTAGCGGGAGAGGGGAGCAGTACTTC
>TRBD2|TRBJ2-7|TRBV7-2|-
CASSLAGLAGVGYEQYF
TGTGCCAGCAGCTTAGCAGGACTAGCGGGAGTGGGGTACGAGCAGTACTTC
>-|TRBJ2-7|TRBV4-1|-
CASSQDGSGTYEQYF
TGCGCCAGCAGCCAAGATGGGTCGGGGACCTACGAGCAGTACTTC
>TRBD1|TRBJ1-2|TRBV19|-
CASSPRTGGSYGYTF
TGTGCCAGTAGTCCGCGGACAGGGGGCTCCTATGGCTACACCTTC
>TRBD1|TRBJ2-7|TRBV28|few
CASSSGTGIAYEQYF
TGTGCCAGCAGTTCCGGGACAGGGATTGCCTACGAGCAGTACTTC
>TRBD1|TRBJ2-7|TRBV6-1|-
CASSQGGREQYF
TGTGCCAGCAGCCAAGGGGGCCGCGAGCAGTACTTC
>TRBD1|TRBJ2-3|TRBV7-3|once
CASSRGQGEDTQYF
TGTGCCAGCAGCCGCGGACAGGGAGAAGATACGCAGTATTTT
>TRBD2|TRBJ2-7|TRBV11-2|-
CASSFTGLAGTGSYEQYF
TGTGCCAGCAGCTTCACCGGACTAGCGGGAACGGGTTCCTACGAGCAGTACTTC
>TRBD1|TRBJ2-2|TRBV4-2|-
CASSQAVDRVVAGELFF
TGTGCCAGCAGCCAAGCCGTGGACAGGGTGGTGGCCGGGGAGCTGTTTTTT
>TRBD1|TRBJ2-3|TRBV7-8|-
CASSLLLGTGDTQYF
TGTGCCAGCAGCTTACTCTTAGGGACAGGGGATACGCAGTATTTT
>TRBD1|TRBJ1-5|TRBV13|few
CASSRGTGRGQPQHF
TGTGCCAGCAGCCGGGGGACAGGAAGGGGTCAGCCCCAGCATTTT
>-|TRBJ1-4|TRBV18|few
CASSPGAPVEKLFF
TGTGCCAGCTCACCAGGGGCACCGGTAGAAAAACTGTTTTTT
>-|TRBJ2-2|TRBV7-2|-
CASSPRGSTYTGELSF
TGTGCCAGCAGCCCTAGGGGGAGTACCTACACCGGGGAGCTGTCTTTT
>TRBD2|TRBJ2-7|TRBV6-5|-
CASSSTAGGYEQYF
TGTGCCAGCAGTTCCACCGCGGGAGGCTACGAGCAGTACTTC
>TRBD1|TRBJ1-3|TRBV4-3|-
CASSQRPGQGVGNTIYF
TGCGCCAGCAGCCAACGCCCAGGACAGGGGGTTGGAAACACCATATATTTT
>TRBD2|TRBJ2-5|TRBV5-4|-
CASSSGLAGGETQYF
TGTGCCAGCAGCTCCGGACTAGCGGGAGGGGAGACCCAGTACTTC
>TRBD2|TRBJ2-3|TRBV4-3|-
CASSQGLRGTSGSSDTQYF
TGCGCCAGCAGCCAAGGATTGCGGGGCACTAGCGGGAGCTCAGATACGCAGTATTTT
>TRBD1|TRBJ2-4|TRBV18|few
CASSPVKGQGGNIQYF
TGTGCCAGCTCACCGGTAAAGGGACAGGGGGGAAACATTCAGTACTTC